This T cell receptor (beta chain) was found in a study of OX40 agonist ivuxolimab in advanced cancers. Study summary: Ivuxolimab, an agonistic anti-OX40 (CD134) antibody, was given to patients.

The V end was cut by 4 bases, the J end by 4 bases, with 11 bases between. Germline V CDR1 and CDR2: SGHDN, FVKESK. The CDR3 runs 13 residues. Here immunoSEQ multiplex PCR was the method, and the copy in TCRdb shows in-frame clones only, minus some. The sample records 50,000 to 70,000 clones, 85% to 90% being singletons. This clonotype originated in an adult with an advanced solid tumor such as melanoma, head and neck, liver or kidney cancer. Here the sequenced sample was CD4+ or CD8+ T cells sorted from blood, taken in a trial of the OX40 agonist ivuxolimab. This chain uses TRBV14 with TRBJ2-7; maybe TRBD2 (6 bases). CDR3: CASSLRRGYEQYF. The CDR3 DNA sequence: TGTGCCAGCAGCCTACGCCGGGGGTACGAGCAGTACTTC.